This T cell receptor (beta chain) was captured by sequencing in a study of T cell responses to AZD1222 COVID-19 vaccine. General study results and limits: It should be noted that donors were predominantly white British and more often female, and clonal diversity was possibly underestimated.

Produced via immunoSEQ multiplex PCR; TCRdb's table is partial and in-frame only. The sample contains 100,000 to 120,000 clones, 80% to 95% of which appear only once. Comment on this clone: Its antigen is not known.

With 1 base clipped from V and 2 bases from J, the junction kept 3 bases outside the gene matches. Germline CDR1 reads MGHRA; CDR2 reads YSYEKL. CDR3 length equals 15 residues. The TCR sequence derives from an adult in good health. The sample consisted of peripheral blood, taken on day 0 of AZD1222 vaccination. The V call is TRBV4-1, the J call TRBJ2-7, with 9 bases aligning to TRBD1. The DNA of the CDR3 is TGCGCCAGCAGCCAAGCCCGGACAGGGGCCTACGAGCAGTACTTC. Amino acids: CASSQARTGAYEQYF.